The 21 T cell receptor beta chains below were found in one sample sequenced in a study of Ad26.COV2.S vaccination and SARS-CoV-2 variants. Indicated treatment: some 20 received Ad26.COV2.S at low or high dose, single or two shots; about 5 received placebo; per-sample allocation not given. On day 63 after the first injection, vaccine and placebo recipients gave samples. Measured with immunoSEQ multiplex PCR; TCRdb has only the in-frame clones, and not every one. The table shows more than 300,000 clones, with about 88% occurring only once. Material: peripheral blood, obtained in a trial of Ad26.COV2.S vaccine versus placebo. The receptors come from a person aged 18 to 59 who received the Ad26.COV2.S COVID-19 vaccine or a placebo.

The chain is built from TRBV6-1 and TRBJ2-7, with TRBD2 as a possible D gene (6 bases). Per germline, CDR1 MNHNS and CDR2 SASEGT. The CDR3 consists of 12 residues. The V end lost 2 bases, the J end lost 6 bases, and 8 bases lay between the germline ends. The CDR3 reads CASSEPRGEQYF. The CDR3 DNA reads TGTGCCAGCAGTGAACCGCGGGGCGAGCAGTACTTC.

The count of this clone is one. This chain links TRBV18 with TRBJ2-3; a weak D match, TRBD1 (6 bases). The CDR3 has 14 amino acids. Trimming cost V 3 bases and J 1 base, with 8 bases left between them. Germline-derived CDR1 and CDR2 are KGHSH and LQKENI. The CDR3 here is CASSPGQRTDTQYF. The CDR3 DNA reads TGTGCCAGCTCACCCGGACAGCGCACAGATACGCAGTATTTT.

CDR3 nucleotides: TGTGCCTGGAAGGGCAGGCGAAGGATCCTCAACTATGGCTACACCTTC. Amino acid sequence: CAWKGRRRILNYGYTF. The chain couples TRBV30 to TRBJ1-2; D unresolved. V was shortened by 4 bases and J by 2 bases, with 20 bases between the two germline ends. The CDR3 sequence is 16 residues long. Germline CDR1 is GTSNPN and CDR2 is SVGIG (reference sequence).

The CDR3 reads CASSRRTSGTSGAAYEQYF. In nucleotides, the CDR3 is TGTGCCAGCAGTCGTCGGACTAGCGGGACTTCGGGAGCGGCCTACGAGCAGTACTTC. The rearrangement uses TRBV6-6 and TRBJ2-7; 12 nucleotides agree with TRBD2. Germline V lookup: CDR1 MNHNY, CDR2 SVGAGI (reference sequence). The CDR3 runs to 19 residues. V gave up 5 bases and J gave up 2 bases; unmatched junction bases: 16.

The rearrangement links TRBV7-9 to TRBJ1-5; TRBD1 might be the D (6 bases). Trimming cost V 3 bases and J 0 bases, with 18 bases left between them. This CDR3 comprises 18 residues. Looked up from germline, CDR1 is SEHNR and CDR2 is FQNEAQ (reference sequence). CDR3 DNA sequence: TGTGCCAGCAGCTTCGGCGGTGGGACATTCTATAGCAATCAGCCCCAGCATTTT. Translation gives CASSFGGGTFYSNQPQHF.

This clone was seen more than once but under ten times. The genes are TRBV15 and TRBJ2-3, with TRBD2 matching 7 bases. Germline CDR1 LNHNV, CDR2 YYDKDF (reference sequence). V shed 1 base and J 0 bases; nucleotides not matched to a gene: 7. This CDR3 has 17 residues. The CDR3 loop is CATSRVASGASTDTQYF. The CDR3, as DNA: TGTGCCACCAGCAGAGTGGCTAGCGGAGCGAGCACAGATACGCAGTATTTT.

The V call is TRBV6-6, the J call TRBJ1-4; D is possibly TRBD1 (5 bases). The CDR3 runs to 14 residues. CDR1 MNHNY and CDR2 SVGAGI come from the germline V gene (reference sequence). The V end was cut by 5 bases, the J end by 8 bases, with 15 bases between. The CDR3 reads CASSDKRGDEKLFF. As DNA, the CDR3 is TGTGCCAGCAGTGACAAGCGGGGGGACGAAAAACTGTTTTTT.

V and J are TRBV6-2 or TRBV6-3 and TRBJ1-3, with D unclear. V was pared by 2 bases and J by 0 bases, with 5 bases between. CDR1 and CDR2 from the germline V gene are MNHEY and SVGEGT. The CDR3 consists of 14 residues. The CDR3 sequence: CASSYRGSGNTIYF. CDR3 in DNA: TGTGCCAGCAGTTACAGAGGCTCTGGAAACACCATATATTTT.

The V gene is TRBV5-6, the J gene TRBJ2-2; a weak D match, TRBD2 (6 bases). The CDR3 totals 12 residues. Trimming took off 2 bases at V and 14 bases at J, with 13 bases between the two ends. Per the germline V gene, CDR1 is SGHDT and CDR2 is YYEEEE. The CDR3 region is CASSLAREDLFF. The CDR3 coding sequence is TGTGCCAGCAGCTTAGCCAGGGAGGATCTGTTTTTT.

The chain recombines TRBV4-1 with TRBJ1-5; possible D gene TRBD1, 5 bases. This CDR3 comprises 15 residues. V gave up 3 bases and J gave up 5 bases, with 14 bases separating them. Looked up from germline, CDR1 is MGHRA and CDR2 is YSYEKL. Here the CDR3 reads CASSQRAQADQPQHF. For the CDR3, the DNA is TGCGCCAGCAGCCAGAGGGCACAGGCCGATCAGCCCCAGCATTTT.

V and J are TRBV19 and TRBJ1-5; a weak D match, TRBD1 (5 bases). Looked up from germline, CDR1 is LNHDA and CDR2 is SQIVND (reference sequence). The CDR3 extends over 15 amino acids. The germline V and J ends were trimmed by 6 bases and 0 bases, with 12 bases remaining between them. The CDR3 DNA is TGTGCCAGTAGAACCAAGGGGAATAGCAATCAGCCCCAGCATTTT. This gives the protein CASRTKGNSNQPQHF.

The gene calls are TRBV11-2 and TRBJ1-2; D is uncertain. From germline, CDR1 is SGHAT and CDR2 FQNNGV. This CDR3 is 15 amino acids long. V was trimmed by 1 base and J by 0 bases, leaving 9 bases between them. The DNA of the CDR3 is TGTGCCAGCAGCTTAGGTTCGGTATCTAACTATGGCTACACCTTC. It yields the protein CASSLGSVSNYGYTF.

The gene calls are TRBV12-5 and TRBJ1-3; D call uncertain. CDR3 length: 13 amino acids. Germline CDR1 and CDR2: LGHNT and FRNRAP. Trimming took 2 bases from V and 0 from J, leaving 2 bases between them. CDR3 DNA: TGTGCTAGTGGTTTGAGCTCTGGAAACACCATATATTTT. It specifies CASGLSSGNTIYF.

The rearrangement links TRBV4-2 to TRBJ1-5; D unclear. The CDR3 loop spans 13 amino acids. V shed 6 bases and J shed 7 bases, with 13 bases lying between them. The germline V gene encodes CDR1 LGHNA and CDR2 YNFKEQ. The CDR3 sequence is CASSLEVNQPQHF. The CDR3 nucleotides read TGTGCCAGCAGTCTCGAGGTAAACCAGCCCCAGCATTTT.

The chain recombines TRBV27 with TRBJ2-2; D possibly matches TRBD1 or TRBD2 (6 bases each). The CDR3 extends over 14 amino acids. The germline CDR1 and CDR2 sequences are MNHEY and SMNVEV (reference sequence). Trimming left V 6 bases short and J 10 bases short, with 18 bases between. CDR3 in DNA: TGTGCCAGCAGCGGGGGCCTAACTTTGGAGGAGCTGTTTTTT. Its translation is CASSGGLTLEELFF.

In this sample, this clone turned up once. The CDR3 region has the DNA TGCGCCAGCAGCTTGGGGGTAGTTGACTACGAGCAGTACTTC. This sequence encodes CASSLGVVDYEQYF. This chain uses TRBV5-1 with TRBJ2-7; D is undetermined. Germline V gives CDR1 SGHRS, CDR2 YFSETQ. The germline V and J ends were trimmed by 0 bases and 3 bases, with 10 bases remaining between them. The CDR3 sequence is 14 residues long.

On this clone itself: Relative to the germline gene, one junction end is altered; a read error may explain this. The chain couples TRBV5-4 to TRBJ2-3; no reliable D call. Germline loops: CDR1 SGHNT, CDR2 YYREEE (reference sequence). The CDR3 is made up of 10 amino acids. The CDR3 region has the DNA TGTGCCAGCAGCTTGGCTGCTGTGCGTTTT. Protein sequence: CASSLAAVRF.

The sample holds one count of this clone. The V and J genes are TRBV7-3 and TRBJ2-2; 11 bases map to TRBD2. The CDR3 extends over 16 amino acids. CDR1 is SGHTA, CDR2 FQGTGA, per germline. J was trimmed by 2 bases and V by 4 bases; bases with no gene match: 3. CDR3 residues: CASSSRLAGNTGELFF. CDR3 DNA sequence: TGTGCCAGCAGCTCTAGACTAGCGGGAAACACCGGGGAGCTGTTTTTT.

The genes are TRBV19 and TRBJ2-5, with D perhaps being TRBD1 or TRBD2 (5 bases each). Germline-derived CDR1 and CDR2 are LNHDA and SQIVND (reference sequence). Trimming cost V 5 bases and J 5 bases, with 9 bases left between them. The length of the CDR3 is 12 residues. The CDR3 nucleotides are TGTGCCAGTAGTCAGGGACGGGAGACCCAGTACTTC. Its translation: CASSQGRETQYF.

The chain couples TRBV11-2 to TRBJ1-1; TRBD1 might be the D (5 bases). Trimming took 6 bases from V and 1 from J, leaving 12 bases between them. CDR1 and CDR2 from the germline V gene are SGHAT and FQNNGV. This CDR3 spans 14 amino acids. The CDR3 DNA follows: TGTGCCAGCAGGGGGGTAGGGGAGAACACTGAAGCTTTCTTT. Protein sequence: CASRGVGENTEAFF.

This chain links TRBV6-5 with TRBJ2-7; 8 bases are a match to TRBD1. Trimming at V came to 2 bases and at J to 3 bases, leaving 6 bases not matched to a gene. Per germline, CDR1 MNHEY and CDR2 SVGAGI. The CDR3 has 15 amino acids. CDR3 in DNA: TGTGCCAGCAGTTACCCCCGACAGGGGAGCTACGAGCAGTACTTC. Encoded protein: CASSYPRQGSYEQYF.